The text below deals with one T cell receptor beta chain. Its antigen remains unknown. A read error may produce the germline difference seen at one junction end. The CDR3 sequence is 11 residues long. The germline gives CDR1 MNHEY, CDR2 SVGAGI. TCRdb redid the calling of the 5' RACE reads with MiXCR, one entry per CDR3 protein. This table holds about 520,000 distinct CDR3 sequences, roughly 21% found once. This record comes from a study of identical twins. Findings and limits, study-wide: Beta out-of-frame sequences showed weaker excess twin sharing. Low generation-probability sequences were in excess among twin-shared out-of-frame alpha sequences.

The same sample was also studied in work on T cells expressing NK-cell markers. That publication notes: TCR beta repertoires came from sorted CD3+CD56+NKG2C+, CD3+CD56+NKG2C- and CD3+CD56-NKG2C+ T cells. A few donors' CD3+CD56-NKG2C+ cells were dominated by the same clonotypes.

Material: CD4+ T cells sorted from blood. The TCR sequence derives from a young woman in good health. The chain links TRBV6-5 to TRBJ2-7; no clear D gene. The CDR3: CASSSIYELYF. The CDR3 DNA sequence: TGTGCCAGCAGTTCCATTTACGAGCTGTACTTC.